This T cell receptor (beta chain) stems from a study of T cell responses to AZD1222 COVID-19 vaccine. Study outcomes and limitations: After two AZD1222 doses, spike-specific TCR breadth and depth rose versus day 0. In all cases, repertoires were sampled only after the peak T cell response.

Using immunoSEQ multiplex PCR, the repertoire was profiled, and TCRdb retains in-frame clones only, with some absent. The sample has around 120,000 clones; about 92% are singletons. Germline CDR1 SGHDT, CDR2 YYEEEE. The V gene lost 2 bases and the J gene lost 3 bases, with 12 bases spanning the gap. CDR3 size: 15 residues. As regards this clone: Antigen specificity is unknown.

This specimen consisted of peripheral blood, obtained 28 days after the second AZD1222 dose. The chain is built from TRBV5-6 and TRBJ2-4, with D perhaps TRBD1 (5 bases). The TCR was taken from an adult who received the AZD1222 COVID-19 vaccine. CDR3 region: CASSFVGVGKNIQYF. In nucleotides, the CDR3 is TGTGCCAGCAGCTTCGTAGGGGTCGGCAAAAACATTCAGTACTTC.